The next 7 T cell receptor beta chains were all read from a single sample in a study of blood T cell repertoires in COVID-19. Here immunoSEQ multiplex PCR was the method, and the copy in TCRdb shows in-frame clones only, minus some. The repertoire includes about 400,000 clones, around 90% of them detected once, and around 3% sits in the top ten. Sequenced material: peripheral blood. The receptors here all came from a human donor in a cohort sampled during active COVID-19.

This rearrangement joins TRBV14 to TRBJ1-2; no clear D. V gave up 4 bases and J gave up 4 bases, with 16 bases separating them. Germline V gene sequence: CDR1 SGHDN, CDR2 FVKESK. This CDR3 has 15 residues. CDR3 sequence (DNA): TGTGCCAGCAGCCCAAGCGTAGCTGCCTTCTATGGCTACACCTTC. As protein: CASSPSVAAFYGYTF. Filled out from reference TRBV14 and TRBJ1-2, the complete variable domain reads EAGVTQFPSHSVIEKGQTVTLRCDPISGHDNLYWYRRVMGKEIKFLLHFVKESKQDESGMPNNRFLAERTGGTYSTLKVQPAELEDSGVYFCASSPSVAAFYGYTFGSGTRLTVV.

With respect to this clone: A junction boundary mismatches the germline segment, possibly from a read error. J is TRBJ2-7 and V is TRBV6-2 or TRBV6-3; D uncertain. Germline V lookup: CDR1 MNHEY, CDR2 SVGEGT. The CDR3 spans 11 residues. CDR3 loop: CASSYSNEQYF. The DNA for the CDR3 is TGTGCCAGCAGTTACTCCAACGAGCAGTACTTC.

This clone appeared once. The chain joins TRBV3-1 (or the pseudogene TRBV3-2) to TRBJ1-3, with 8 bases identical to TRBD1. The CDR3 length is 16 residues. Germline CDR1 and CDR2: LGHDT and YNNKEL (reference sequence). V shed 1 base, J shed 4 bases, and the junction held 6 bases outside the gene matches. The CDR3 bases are TGTGCCAGCAGCCAAGCTGGCAGGGGGCTCGGAAACACCATATATTTT. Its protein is CASSQAGRGLGNTIYF.

The CDR3 reads CASSSQITEAFF. CDR3 DNA sequence: TGTGCCAGCAGTTCCCAGATCACTGAAGCTTTCTTT. This rearrangement joins TRBV6-2 or TRBV6-3 to TRBJ1-1, with no clear D. With 4 bases removed from V and 4 bases from J, the gap between germline ends came to 7 bases. The CDR3 contains 12 residues. Germline lookup yields CDR1 MNHEY and CDR2 SVGEGT.

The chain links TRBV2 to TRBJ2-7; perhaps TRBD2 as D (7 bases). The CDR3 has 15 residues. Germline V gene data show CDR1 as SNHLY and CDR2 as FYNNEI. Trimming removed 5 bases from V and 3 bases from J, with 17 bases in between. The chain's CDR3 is CASSTGQRGGYEQYF. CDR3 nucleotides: TGTGCCAGCAGTACAGGGCAGAGGGGGGGCTACGAGCAGTACTTC.

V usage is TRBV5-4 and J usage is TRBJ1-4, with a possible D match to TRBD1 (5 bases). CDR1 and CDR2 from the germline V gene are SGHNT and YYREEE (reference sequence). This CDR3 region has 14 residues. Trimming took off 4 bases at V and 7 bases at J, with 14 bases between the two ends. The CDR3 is CASSQAGFGEKLFF. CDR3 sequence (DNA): TGTGCCAGCAGCCAAGCAGGGTTTGGTGAAAAACTGTTTTTT.

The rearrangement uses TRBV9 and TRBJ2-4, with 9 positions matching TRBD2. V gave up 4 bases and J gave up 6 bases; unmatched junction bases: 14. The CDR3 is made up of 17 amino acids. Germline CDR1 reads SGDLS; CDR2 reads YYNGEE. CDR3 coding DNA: TGTGCCAGCAGCTCCGACTTTCCCGCGGGGGGGCTAAACATTCAGTACTTC. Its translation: CASSSDFPAGGLNIQYF.